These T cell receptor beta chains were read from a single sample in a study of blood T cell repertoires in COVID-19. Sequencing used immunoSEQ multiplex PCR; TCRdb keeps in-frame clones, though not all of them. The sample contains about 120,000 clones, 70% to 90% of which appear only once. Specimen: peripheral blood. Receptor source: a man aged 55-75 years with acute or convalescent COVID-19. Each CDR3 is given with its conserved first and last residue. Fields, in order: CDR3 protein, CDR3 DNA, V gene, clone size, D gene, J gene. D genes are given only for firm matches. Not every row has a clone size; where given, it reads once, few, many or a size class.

CDR3 protein: CASSLVAAQPVDEQFF
CDR3 DNA: TGTGCCAGCAGCTTAGTAGCGGCCCAGCCAGTCGATGAGCAGTTCTTC
V gene: TRBV7-2
clone size: -
D gene: -
J gene: TRBJ2-1

CDR3 protein: CASSVQWDYKGRDQETQYF
CDR3 DNA: TGTGCCAGCAGCGTCCAATGGGACTATAAAGGACGTGACCAAGAGACCCAGTACTTC
V gene: TRBV7-6
clone size: -
D gene: TRBD2
J gene: TRBJ2-5

CDR3 protein: CASSLPNDRAGELFF
CDR3 DNA: TGTGCCAGCAGCCTTCCGAACGACAGGGCCGGGGAGCTGTTTTTT
V gene: TRBV7-9
clone size: -
D gene: TRBD1
J gene: TRBJ2-2

CDR3 protein: CASRSLQETQYF
CDR3 DNA: TGTGCCAGCAGGTCACTCCAAGAGACCCAGTACTTC
V gene: TRBV27
clone size: -
D gene: -
J gene: TRBJ2-5

CDR3 protein: CASSLPGTPTDTQYF
CDR3 DNA: TGTGCCAGCAGCCTACCCGGGACACCGACAGATACGCAGTATTTT
V gene: TRBV7-9
clone size: -
D gene: -
J gene: TRBJ2-3

CDR3 protein: CASSPGQVANQPQHF
CDR3 DNA: TGTGCCAGCAGTCCAGGACAGGTTGCCAATCAGCCCCAGCATTTT
V gene: TRBV28
clone size: once
D gene: TRBD1
J gene: TRBJ1-5

CDR3 protein: CASSFEGGYEKLFF
CDR3 DNA: TGCGCCAGCAGCTTCGAAGGGGGTTACGAAAAACTGTTTTTT
V gene: TRBV5-1
clone size: -
D gene: -
J gene: TRBJ1-4

CDR3 protein: CSVESSPRPYQREIHTQYF
CDR3 DNA: TGCAGCGTTGAAAGCTCACCCCGACCGTATCAGCGGGAGATTCATACGCAGTATTTT
V gene: TRBV29-1
clone size: once
D gene: TRBD2
J gene: TRBJ2-3

CDR3 protein: CASSRGLAKTRGLYEQFF
CDR3 DNA: TGTGCCAGCAGCCGGGGACTAGCAAAAACCCGGGGCCTTTATGAGCAGTTCTTC
V gene: TRBV9
clone size: -
D gene: TRBD2
J gene: TRBJ2-1

CDR3 protein: CASSPRGDAVGELFF
CDR3 DNA: TGTGCCAGCAGCCCCCGAGGTGATGCGGTCGGGGAGCTGTTTTTT
V gene: TRBV9
clone size: -
D gene: -
J gene: TRBJ2-2

CDR3 protein: CASSLVAGTSNQPQHF
CDR3 DNA: TGTGCCAGCAGCTTAGTTGCGGGAACAAGCAATCAGCCCCAGCATTTT
V gene: TRBV7-2
clone size: -
D gene: -
J gene: TRBJ1-5

CDR3 protein: CASSLERTGSGNTIYF
CDR3 DNA: TGTGCCAGCAGCCTTGAACGGACGGGGTCTGGAAACACCATATATTTT
V gene: TRBV5-6
clone size: -
D gene: -
J gene: TRBJ1-3

CDR3 protein: CASSPSGRGEQFF
CDR3 DNA: TGTGCCAGCAGTCCGAGCGGGAGAGGTGAGCAGTTCTTC
V gene: TRBV7-7
clone size: -
D gene: TRBD2
J gene: TRBJ2-1

CDR3 protein: CASSPGQGFDEQFF
CDR3 DNA: TGTGCCAGCTCACCGGGACAGGGGTTCGATGAGCAGTTCTTC
V gene: TRBV18
clone size: once
D gene: TRBD1
J gene: TRBJ2-1

CDR3 protein: CASTPYRGNTEAFF
CDR3 DNA: TGTGCCAGCACCCCCTACAGGGGGAACACTGAAGCTTTCTTT
V gene: TRBV28
clone size: -
D gene: TRBD1
J gene: TRBJ1-1

CDR3 protein: CASSLGTLDYEQYF
CDR3 DNA: TGTGCCAGCAGTCTCGGGACTCTAGATTACGAGCAGTACTTC
V gene: TRBV28
clone size: -
D gene: -
J gene: TRBJ2-7

CDR3 protein: CASSPGLVNTEAFF
CDR3 DNA: TGTGCCAGCAGCCCAGGGCTGGTGAACACTGAAGCTTTCTTT
V gene: TRBV7-2
clone size: -
D gene: -
J gene: TRBJ1-1

CDR3 protein: CASSLGAFNEKLFF
CDR3 DNA: TGTGCCAGCAGTTTAGGGGCGTTTAATGAAAAACTGTTTTTT
V gene: TRBV27
clone size: -
D gene: -
J gene: TRBJ1-4

CDR3 protein: CASSFTGTRSNEQFF
CDR3 DNA: TGTGCCAGCAGCTTTACCGGGACTAGAAGCAATGAGCAGTTCTTC
V gene: TRBV7-2
clone size: -
D gene: TRBD2
J gene: TRBJ2-1

CDR3 protein: CASDRASTDTQYF
CDR3 DNA: TGTGCCAGCGACAGAGCCAGCACAGATACGCAGTATTTT
V gene: TRBV2
clone size: -
D gene: -
J gene: TRBJ2-3

CDR3 protein: CASSPPRGQGNEQFF
CDR3 DNA: TGTGCCAGCAGCCCCCCACGGGGACAGGGAAATGAGCAGTTCTTC
V gene: TRBV7-9
clone size: -
D gene: TRBD1
J gene: TRBJ2-1

CDR3 protein: CASSLTGASTDTQYF
CDR3 DNA: TGTGCCAGCAGCTTAACAGGGGCAAGCACAGATACGCAGTATTTT
V gene: TRBV7-9
clone size: -
D gene: TRBD1
J gene: TRBJ2-3